This passage covers 21 T cell receptor beta chains from one sample sequenced in a study of blood T cell repertoires in COVID-19. Some clones are missing from TCRdb's copy, which holds only in-frame ones; the method was immunoSEQ multiplex PCR. Of about 140,000 clones in the sample, approximately 84% were seen once. The sample consisted of PBMCs or T cells enriched from blood (not recorded which). Receptors originate from a woman aged 45-60 years with acute COVID-19.

This clone was recorded once. The J gene is TRBJ2-2, the V gene TRBV9; D uncertain. The CDR3 runs to 15 residues. The ends were cut back, 0 bases at V and 3 bases at J, with 9 bases in the middle. Germline V CDR1 and CDR2: SGDLS, YYNGEE. CDR3 region: CASSVVSTDTGELFF. The CDR3 bases are TGTGCCAGCAGCGTAGTAAGTACAGACACCGGGGAGCTGTTTTTT.

The chain joins TRBV7-9 to TRBJ1-4; 7 nucleotides agree with TRBD1. The CDR3 loop spans 15 amino acids. Looked up from germline, CDR1 is SEHNR and CDR2 is FQNEAQ (reference sequence). The V segment lost 7 bases and the J segment 8 bases; nucleotides outside the gene matches: 13. The DNA for the CDR3 is TGTGCCAGCACCTCACTTCCATCAGGGGGGGAAAAACTGTTTTTT. It translates to CASTSLPSGGEKLFF.

The J gene is TRBJ1-2, the V gene TRBV27; 11 bases map to TRBD1. Trimming at V came to 6 bases and at J to 4 bases, leaving 4 bases not matched to a gene. The CDR3 loop spans 14 amino acids. Germline V gives CDR1 MNHEY, CDR2 SMNVEV (reference sequence). CDR3 in amino acids: CASRGTGGPYGYTF. CDR3 in DNA: TGTGCCAGCAGGGGGACAGGGGGACCCTATGGCTACACCTTC.

V is TRBV3-1 (or the pseudogene TRBV3-2) and J is TRBJ1-5; D is ambiguous. The germline CDR1 and CDR2 sequences are LGHDT and YNNKEL (reference sequence). With 1 base removed from V and 0 bases from J, the gap between germline ends came to 7 bases. The CDR3 contains 15 residues. CDR3 residues: CASSQGHYSNQPQHF. The DNA for the CDR3 is TGTGCCAGCAGCCAAGGACATTATAGCAATCAGCCCCAGCATTTT.

The chain couples TRBV25-1 to TRBJ1-2; TRBD1 aligns across 7 bases. With 4 bases clipped from V and 5 bases from J, the junction kept 4 bases outside the gene matches. Germline V gene data show CDR1 as MGHDK and CDR2 as SYGVNS. The CDR3 spans 13 residues. The CDR3 protein is CASSGAGGYGYTF. CDR3 DNA sequence: TGTGCCAGCAGTGGGGCAGGGGGATATGGCTACACCTTC.

The gene calls are TRBV6-2 or TRBV6-3 and TRBJ2-1; unclear D gene. The ends were cut back, 5 bases at V and 4 bases at J, with 15 bases in the middle. Germline assignment: CDR1 MNHEY and CDR2 SVGEGT. The CDR3 is made up of 15 amino acids. The DNA for the CDR3 is TGTGCCAGCAGTGATACTGCCCCCGAATACAATGAGCAGTTCTTC. This sequence encodes CASSDTAPEYNEQFF.

Written as DNA, the CDR3 is TGTGCCAGCAGTTTGAGTGTAGCCGGGGAGCTGTTTTTT. Amino acid sequence: CASSLSVAGELFF. The chain employs TRBV12-3 or TRBV12-4 and TRBJ2-2; D gene unclear. The CDR3 loop spans 13 amino acids. The ends were cut back, 3 bases at V and 6 bases at J, with 8 bases in the middle.

V is TRBV5-1 and J is TRBJ2-3; TRBD2 might be the D (6 bases). Per the germline V gene, CDR1 is SGHRS and CDR2 is YFSETQ. The CDR3 is made up of 16 amino acids. V lost 6 bases, J lost 2 bases, and 19 bases lay in between. The CDR3 here is CASNPKRRGFTDTQYF. The CDR3 region has the DNA TGCGCCAGCAACCCGAAGCGGCGGGGTTTCACAGATACGCAGTATTTT.

CDR3 region: CASSDPGQGFSGANVLTF. CDR3 bases: TGTGCCAGCAGTGACCCGGGACAGGGCTTCTCTGGGGCCAACGTCCTGACTTTC. V gene TRBV7-9 combines with J gene TRBJ2-6; 9 positions match TRBD1. V lost 6 bases, J lost 0 bases, and 9 bases stayed unmatched. The CDR3 loop spans 18 amino acids. The germline gives CDR1 SEHNR, CDR2 FQNEAQ (reference sequence).

In its sample, this clone was seen a few times. The V gene is TRBV6-2 or TRBV6-3, the J gene TRBJ1-1; D call uncertain. The CDR3 has 15 amino acids. From germline, CDR1 is MNHEY and CDR2 SVGEGT. V lost 0 bases to trimming and J lost 1 base, with 9 bases between them. The CDR3 loop is CASSYSTSGNTEAFF. The DNA of the CDR3 is TGTGCCAGCAGTTACTCGACGTCAGGGAACACTGAAGCTTTCTTT.

This clone showed up just once. The rearrangement uses TRBV4-2 and TRBJ2-1; 7 bases map to TRBD2. The CDR3 is made up of 18 amino acids. Germline-derived CDR1 and CDR2 are LGHNA and YNFKEQ. Trimming took 1 base from V and 3 from J; bases not matched to a gene: 12. CDR3 region: CASSQVFFREVRYNEQFF. The CDR3, as DNA: TGTGCCAGCAGCCAAGTTTTCTTCCGGGAGGTCCGCTACAATGAGCAGTTCTTC.

The chain joins TRBV18 to TRBJ1-1; 7 bases are a match to TRBD1. V shed 8 bases, J shed 6 bases, and the junction held 12 bases outside the gene matches. CDR1 and CDR2 from the germline V gene are KGHSH and LQKENI. The CDR3 is made up of 14 amino acids. CDR3 residues: CASTRGASSAEAFF. In DNA form, the CDR3 reads TGTGCCAGCACCAGGGGGGCGTCGTCAGCTGAAGCTTTCTTT. Complete variable domain (other parts from reference TRBV18 and TRBJ1-1): NAGVMQNPRHLVRRRGQEARLRCSPMKGHSHVYWYRQLPEEGLKFMVYLQKENIIDESGMPKERFSAEFPKEGPSILRIQQVVRGDSAAYFCASTRGASSAEAFFGQGTRLTVV.

In the case of this clone: A read error may produce the germline difference seen at one junction end. The chain couples TRBV30 to TRBJ1-2; a weak D match, TRBD1 (5 bases). CDR1 is GTSNPN, CDR2 SVGIG, per germline (reference sequence). This CDR3 spans 15 amino acids. The CDR3 protein is CAWSEGLQTNYGHTF. Written as DNA, the CDR3 is TGTGCCTGGAGTGAGGGACTTCAGACTAACTATGGCCACACCTTC.

This sequence joins TRBV29-1 and TRBJ1-2; 9 bases fit TRBD1. The V segment lost 5 bases and the J segment 4 bases; nucleotides outside the gene matches: 8. CDR1 is SQVTM and CDR2 is ANQGSEA in the germline V gene. The CDR3 totals 14 residues. The CDR3 coding sequence is TGCAGCGTTCCCCGGACAGGGGAAGGCTATGGCTACACCTTC. Protein: CSVPRTGEGYGYTF.

V gene TRBV5-4 combines with J gene TRBJ2-2; a possible D gene is TRBD2 (7 bases). This CDR3 comprises 16 residues. The V end was cut by 3 bases, the J end by 0 bases, with 12 bases between. CDR1 is SGHNT and CDR2 is YYREEE in the germline V gene (reference sequence). CDR3 loop: CASSWEGVANTGELFF. CDR3 in DNA: TGTGCCAGCAGCTGGGAGGGGGTGGCGAACACCGGGGAGCTGTTTTTT.

The rearrangement joins TRBV29-1 to TRBJ2-7, with D unresolved. The V end was cut by 7 bases, the J end by 7 bases, with 14 bases between. From germline, CDR1 is SQVTM and CDR2 ANQGSEA. The CDR3 sequence is 11 residues long. The CDR3 spells CSANQAQEQYF. CDR3 in DNA: TGCAGCGCGAACCAGGCCCAGGAGCAGTACTTC.

V gene TRBV9 combines with J gene TRBJ2-7; no firm D call. Between the trimmed V and J ends, which lost 3 bases and 0 bases, there was a span of 7 bases. The CDR3 covers 13 residues. Germline V gene sequence: CDR1 SGDLS, CDR2 YYNGEE. The CDR3 bases are TGTGCCAGCAGCGGGGCCAGCTCCTACGAGCAGTACTTC. It yields the protein CASSGASSYEQYF.

The V gene is TRBV19, the J gene TRBJ1-1; no reliable D call. Deletions cut 3 bases from V and 8 bases from J, with 13 bases between. There are 13 residues in the CDR3. CDR1 is LNHDA, CDR2 SQIVND, per germline (reference sequence). The CDR3 region is CASSMQEYEEAFF. In nucleotides, the CDR3 is TGTGCCAGTAGTATGCAGGAATATGAGGAAGCTTTCTTT.

The chain is built from TRBV5-4 and TRBJ2-1; the match to TRBD1 covers 9 bases. The trim removed 1 base at V and 8 bases at J, leaving 10 bases unmatched. This CDR3 spans 16 amino acids. Germline V gene data show CDR1 as SGHNT and CDR2 as YYREEE (reference sequence). This chain's CDR3 is CASSLNLGQGSDEQFF. The CDR3 DNA reads TGTGCCAGCAGCTTGAATCTAGGACAGGGGTCCGATGAGCAGTTCTTC.

V is TRBV5-6 and J is TRBJ2-7; D may be TRBD1 (5 bases). Trimming removed 0 bases at V and 2 bases at J, with 12 bases between. Germline V gene sequence: CDR1 SGHDT, CDR2 YYEEEE. The CDR3 loop spans 15 amino acids. CDR3 bases: TGTGCCAGCAGCTTGGTTCGGTGGGGCGCCTACGAGCAGTACTTC. Residues: CASSLVRWGAYEQYF.

The chain has TRBV3-1 (or the pseudogene TRBV3-2) and TRBJ2-7; 8 nucleotides line up with TRBD1. This CDR3 spans 15 amino acids. CDR1 and CDR2 from the germline V gene are LGHDT and YNNKEL (reference sequence). The V and J ends lost 3 bases and 3 bases, in that order; junction bases with no gene match: 7. The CDR3 spells CASSHPGGGIYEQYF. CDR3 sequence (DNA): TGTGCCAGCAGCCACCCAGGGGGCGGAATCTACGAGCAGTACTTC.